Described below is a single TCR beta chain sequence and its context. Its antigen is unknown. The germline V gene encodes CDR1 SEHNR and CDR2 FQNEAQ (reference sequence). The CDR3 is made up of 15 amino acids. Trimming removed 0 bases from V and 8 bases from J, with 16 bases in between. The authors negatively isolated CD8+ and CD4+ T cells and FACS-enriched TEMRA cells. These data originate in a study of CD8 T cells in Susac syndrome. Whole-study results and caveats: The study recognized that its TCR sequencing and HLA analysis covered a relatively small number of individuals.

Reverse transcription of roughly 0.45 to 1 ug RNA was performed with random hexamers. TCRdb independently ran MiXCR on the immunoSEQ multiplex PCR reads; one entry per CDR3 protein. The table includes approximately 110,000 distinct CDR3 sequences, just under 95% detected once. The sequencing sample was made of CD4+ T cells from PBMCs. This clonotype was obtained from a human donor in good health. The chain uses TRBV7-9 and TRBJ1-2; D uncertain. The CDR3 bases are TGTGCCAGCAGCTTAGCGCTAGGGTCCCAAGGCGGCTACACCTTC. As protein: CASSLALGSQGGYTF.